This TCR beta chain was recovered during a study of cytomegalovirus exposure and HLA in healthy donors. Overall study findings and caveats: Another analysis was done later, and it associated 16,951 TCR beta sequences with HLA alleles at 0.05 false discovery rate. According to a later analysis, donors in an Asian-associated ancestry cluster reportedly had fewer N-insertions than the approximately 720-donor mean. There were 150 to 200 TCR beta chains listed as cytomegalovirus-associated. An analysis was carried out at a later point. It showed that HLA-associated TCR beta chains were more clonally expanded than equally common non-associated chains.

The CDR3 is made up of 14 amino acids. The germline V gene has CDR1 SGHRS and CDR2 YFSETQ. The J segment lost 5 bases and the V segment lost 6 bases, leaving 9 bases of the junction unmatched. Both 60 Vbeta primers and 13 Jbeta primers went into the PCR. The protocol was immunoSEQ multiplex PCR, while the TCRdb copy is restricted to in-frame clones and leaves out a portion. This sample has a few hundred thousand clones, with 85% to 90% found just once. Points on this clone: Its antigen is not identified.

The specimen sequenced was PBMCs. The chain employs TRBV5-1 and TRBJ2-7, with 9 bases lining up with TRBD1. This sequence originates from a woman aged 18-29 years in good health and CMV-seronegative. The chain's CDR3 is CASNPGQGVHEQYF. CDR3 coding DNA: TGCGCCAGCAATCCGGGACAGGGTGTCCACGAGCAGTACTTC.